This T cell receptor beta chain was recorded in a study of glioma-infiltrating T cells. Overall study findings and caveats: Only very few CDR3 sequences appeared in both tissue and blood.

This clonotype was picked up many times. Antigen specificity is unknown. This CDR3 region has 14 residues. Germline-derived CDR1 and CDR2 are LGHDT and YNNKEL (reference sequence). V lost 0 bases, J lost 4 bases, and 10 bases lay in between. Using RNA template, CDR3s of TCR alpha and beta were amplified with iRepertoire arm-PCR. TCRdb processed the multiplex PCR reads anew with MiXCR; each CDR3 protein has one entry. The data hold 40,000 or so distinct CDR3 sequences, with more than 20% observed a single time. The sequence derives from a human donor with low-grade glioma or glioblastoma, undergoing nonglioma brain surgery, or in good health (not recorded which). The chain uses TRBV3-1 and TRBJ2-7, with a weak D call TRBD2 (5 bases). Sequenced: glioma tissue, nonneoplastic brain tissue, or PBMCs (not recorded which). CDR3 sequence reads: CASSQDWERYEQYF. As DNA, the CDR3 is TGTGCCAGCAGCCAAGATTGGGAGAGATACGAGCAGTACTTC.